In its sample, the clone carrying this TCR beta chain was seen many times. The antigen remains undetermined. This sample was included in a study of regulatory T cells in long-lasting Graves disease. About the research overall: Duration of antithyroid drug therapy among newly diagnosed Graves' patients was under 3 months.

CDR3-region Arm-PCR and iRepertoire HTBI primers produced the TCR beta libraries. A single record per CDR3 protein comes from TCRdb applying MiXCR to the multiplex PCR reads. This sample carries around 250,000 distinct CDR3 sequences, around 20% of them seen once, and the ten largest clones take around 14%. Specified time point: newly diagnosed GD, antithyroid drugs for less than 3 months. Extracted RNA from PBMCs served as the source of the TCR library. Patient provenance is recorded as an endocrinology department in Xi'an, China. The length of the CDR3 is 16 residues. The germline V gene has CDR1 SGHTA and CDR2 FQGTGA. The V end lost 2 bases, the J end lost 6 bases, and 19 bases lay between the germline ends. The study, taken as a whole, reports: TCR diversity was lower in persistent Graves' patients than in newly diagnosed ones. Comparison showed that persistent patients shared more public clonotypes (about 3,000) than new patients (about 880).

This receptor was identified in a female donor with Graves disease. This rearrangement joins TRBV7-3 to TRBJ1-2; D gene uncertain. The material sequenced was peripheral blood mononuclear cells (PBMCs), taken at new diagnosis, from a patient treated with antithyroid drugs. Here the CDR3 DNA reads TGTGCCAGCAGCTTAGAGGCAGGTCTTGGAGTTAATGGCTACACCTTC. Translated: CASSLEAGLGVNGYTF.